One sample yielded the 24 T cell receptor beta chains listed below, sequenced in a study of chemoradiotherapy in HPV16-positive cancers. Some clones are missing from TCRdb's copy, which holds only in-frame ones; the method was immunoSEQ multiplex PCR. This table has 30,000 to 40,000 clones, 65% to 80% appearing once. Sample: blood, taken from a patient who underwent chemoradiotherapy. The receptors were sampled from a human donor with HPV-associated anogenital cancer.

V gene TRBV10-1 combines with J gene TRBJ2-7; TRBD1 might be the D (5 bases). Trimming stripped 5 bases from V and 2 bases from J, with 16 bases between. Germline V gene lookup returns CDR1 WNHNN and CDR2 SYGVQD (reference sequence). The CDR3 extends over 15 amino acids. The CDR3 DNA sequence: TGCGCCAGCAGTACCGGAGCAGGGATCACCTACGAGCAGTACTTC. This codes for CASSTGAGITYEQYF.

The J gene is TRBJ1-2, the V gene TRBV6-5, with D uncertain. V dropped 6 bases and J dropped 5 bases, with 13 bases sitting between them. The CDR3 has 13 residues. Germline values: CDR1 MNHEY, CDR2 SVGAGI. The CDR3 loop is CASRENRKYGYTF. In DNA, the CDR3 is TGTGCCAGCAGAGAGAACAGAAAGTATGGCTACACCTTC.

The chain carries TRBV5-1 and TRBJ2-7, with 7 bases that match TRBD1. J lost 5 bases, V lost 0 bases, and 2 bases had no gene match. Germline values: CDR1 SGHRS, CDR2 YFSETQ. CDR3 length: 13 amino acids. The CDR3 DNA reads TGCGCCAGCAGCTTGGGACAGGGCAACGAGCAGTACTTC. Protein product: CASSLGQGNEQYF.

This chain's CDR3 is CASSPGQGADTQYF. The DNA for the CDR3 is TGCGCCAGCAGCCCGGGACAGGGAGCAGATACGCAGTATTTT. The chain uses TRBV4-3 and TRBJ2-3; 9 nucleotides align to TRBD1. Per germline, CDR1 LGHNA and CDR2 YSLEER. V lost 4 bases, J lost 4 bases, and 3 bases stayed unmatched. The CDR3 is 14 residues long.

This clone was seen a handful of times. The chain employs TRBV9 and TRBJ2-6; 9 nucleotides align to TRBD1. Looked up from germline, CDR1 is SGDLS and CDR2 is YYNGEE. The V gene end was trimmed by 4 bases and the J gene end by 0 bases; junction bases not matched to a gene: 8. The CDR3 is made up of 18 amino acids. The CDR3 sequence is CASSLRTGESSGANVLTF. CDR3 DNA: TGTGCCAGCAGCCTTCGGACAGGGGAGTCCTCTGGGGCCAACGTCCTGACTTTC.

The chain combines TRBV2 with TRBJ1-5, with a weak D call TRBD1 (5 bases). This CDR3 has 19 amino acids. Germline loops: CDR1 SNHLY, CDR2 FYNNEI. Trimming removed 4 bases from V and 6 bases from J, with 28 bases in between. This CDR3 reads CASSATGAGPTLRGQPQHF. The CDR3 coding sequence is TGTGCCAGCAGTGCCACCGGAGCAGGGCCTACACTGAGGGGTCAGCCCCAGCATTTT. Using reference TRBV2 and TRBJ1-5 for the parts outside the CDR3, the full variable domain is EPEVTQTPSHQVTQMGQEVILRCVPISNHLYFYWYRQILGQKVEFLVSFYNNEISEKSEIFDDQFSVERPDGSNFTLKIRSTKLEDSAMYFCASSATGAGPTLRGQPQHFGDGTRLSIL.

This clone was detected only a few times. This chain links TRBV5-6 with TRBJ2-7, with 11 bases matching TRBD1. The V segment lost 4 bases and the J segment 1 base; nucleotides outside the gene matches: 4. The CDR3 extends over 15 amino acids. The V gene's germline CDR1 is SGHDT and CDR2 YYEEEE. CDR3 amino acids: CASSAGTGGSYEQYF. The CDR3 DNA reads as TGTGCCAGCAGCGCCGGGACAGGGGGTTCCTACGAGCAGTACTTC. The full variable domain, completed using reference TRBV5-6 and TRBJ2-7, is DAGVTQSPTHLIKTRGQQVTLRCSPKSGHDTVSWYQQALGQGPQFIFQYYEEEERQRGNFPDRFSGHQFPNYSSELNVNALLLGDSALYLCASSAGTGGSYEQYFGPGTRLTVT.

The genes are TRBV30 and TRBJ1-5; D is unresolved. The V and J ends lost 5 bases and 4 bases respectively, with 12 bases between them. Germline CDR1 is GTSNPN and CDR2 is SVGIG (reference sequence). The CDR3 covers 13 residues. CDR3 loop: CAWSQEANQPQHF. For the CDR3, the DNA is TGTGCCTGGTCCCAGGAGGCTAATCAGCCCCAGCATTTT. The whole variable domain, remainder taken from reference TRBV30 and TRBJ1-5, is SQTIHQWPATLVQPVGSPLSLECTVEGTSNPNLYWYRQAAGRGLQLLFYSVGIGQISSEVPQNLSASRPQDRQFILSSKKLLLSDSGFYLCAWSQEANQPQHFGDGTRLSIL.

The chain has TRBV29-1 and TRBJ2-1; the match to TRBD2 covers 9 bases. The CDR3 has 12 residues. CDR1 and CDR2 (germline): SQVTM, ANQGSEA. V was clipped by 3 bases and J by 9 bases; unmatched bases: 3. The DNA of the CDR3 is TGCAGCGTTGATCTAGCGGGATCTGAGCAGTTCTTC. Its translation is CSVDLAGSEQFF.

V gene TRBV6-1 combines with J gene TRBJ1-6; 7 nucleotides align to TRBD1. This CDR3 region has 15 residues. The V and J ends lost 5 bases and 7 bases, in that order; junction bases with no gene match: 8. In germline, CDR1 is MNHNS, CDR2 SASEGT. The CDR3 DNA reads as TGTGCCAGCAGTAACCGGGACAGAGAAAATTCACCCCTCCACTTT. Residues: CASSNRDRENSPLHF.

This clone occurred once. The chain uses TRBV18 and TRBJ2-2, with D perhaps matching TRBD1 (6 bases). This CDR3 is built from 14 residues. V dropped 4 bases and J dropped 7 bases, with 13 bases sitting between them. CDR1 and CDR2 from the germline V gene are KGHSH and LQKENI. The DNA of the CDR3 is TGTGCCAGCTCACGGAAACAGGGAGACGGGGAGCTGTTTTTT. This translates into CASSRKQGDGELFF.

The chain has TRBV9 and TRBJ1-3; D is ambiguous. Germline CDR1 is SGDLS and CDR2 is YYNGEE. V was trimmed by 0 bases and J by 0 bases, leaving 7 bases between them. The length of the CDR3 is 15 residues. The CDR3 sequence is CASSVGSGSGNTIYF. CDR3 nucleotides: TGTGCCAGCAGCGTAGGGTCAGGCTCTGGAAACACCATATATTTT.

This chain uses TRBV12-5 with TRBJ1-1, with D possibly matching TRBD1 (6 bases). The V gene's germline CDR1 is LGHNT and CDR2 FRNRAP. The CDR3 extends over 13 amino acids. Trimming left V 2 bases short and J 6 bases short, with 10 bases between. CDR3 nucleotide sequence: TGTGCTAGTGGTTTGAGGGGGTTGGCTGAAGCTTTCTTT. This sequence encodes CASGLRGLAEAFF.

This rearrangement joins TRBV30 to TRBJ2-1, with 11 bases lining up with TRBD2. The germline V gene has CDR1 GTSNPN and CDR2 SVGIG (reference sequence). The CDR3 is made up of 15 amino acids. V trimming: 0 bases; J trimming: 6 bases; junction bases outside the gene matches: 4. This CDR3 is CAWSVLTSGGNEQFF. DNA for the CDR3: TGTGCCTGGAGTGTACTAACTAGCGGGGGCAATGAGCAGTTCTTC.

This chain's CDR3 is CASSSGQGSYNEQFF. The CDR3, as DNA: TGCGCCAGCAGCTCCGGACAGGGGTCCTACAATGAGCAGTTCTTC. V gene TRBV5-1 combines with J gene TRBJ2-1; 9 positions match TRBD1. In germline, CDR1 is SGHRS, CDR2 YFSETQ. The CDR3 has 15 residues. V lost 3 bases to trimming and J lost 1 base; unmatched junction nucleotides: 2. Full variable domain (remainder filled in from reference TRBV5-1 and TRBJ2-1): KAGVTQTPRYLIKTRGQQVTLSCSPISGHRSVSWYQQTPGQGLQFLFEYFSETQRNKGNFPGRFSGRQFSNSRSEMNVSTLELGDSALYLCASSSGQGSYNEQFFGPGTRLTVL.

The chain employs TRBV6-1 and TRBJ1-3, with D maybe TRBD1 (5 bases). The CDR3 sequence is 14 residues long. Germline CDR1 is MNHNS and CDR2 is SASEGT. V dropped 3 bases and J dropped 4 bases, with 10 bases sitting between them. The chain's CDR3 is CASSEPGTGNTIYF. CDR3 coding DNA: TGTGCCAGCAGTGAGCCGGGGACCGGAAACACCATATATTTT.

V is TRBV6-1 and J is TRBJ1-2, with TRBD1 matching over 7 bases. The CDR3 covers 14 residues. V gave up 1 base and J gave up 4 bases; unmatched junction bases: 3. Germline CDR1 reads MNHNS; CDR2 reads SASEGT. DNA of the CDR3: TGTGCCAGCAGTGAAGTGGACAGGTTCTATGGCTACACCTTC. Its translation is CASSEVDRFYGYTF.

The chain links TRBV9 to TRBJ2-3; the D call may be TRBD1 or TRBD2 (5 bases each). Trimming removed 0 bases at V and 5 bases at J, with 10 bases between. CDR3 size: 14 residues. From germline, CDR1 is SGDLS and CDR2 YYNGEE. CDR3 bases: TGTGCCAGCAGCGTAGAAACAGGACTAGATACGCAGTATTTT. It codes for CASSVETGLDTQYF.

This clone was seen a single time. The chain recombines TRBV11-1 with TRBJ1-4; D possibly corresponds to TRBD1 (5 bases). Germline V lookup: CDR1 SGHAT, CDR2 FQDESV (reference sequence). CDR3 length: 13 amino acids. V was clipped by 6 bases and J by 7 bases, with 12 bases between them. The CDR3 here is CASSPRDGEKLFF. CDR3 sequence (DNA): TGTGCCAGCAGTCCCCGGGACGGTGAAAAACTGTTTTTT.

The V gene is TRBV5-1, the J gene TRBJ1-1, with D perhaps matching TRBD1 (6 bases). Germline V gene lookup returns CDR1 SGHRS and CDR2 YFSETQ. This CDR3 spans 15 amino acids. V lost 3 bases and J lost 1, with 13 bases in between. The CDR3 reads CASSWGGGANTEAFF. The CDR3 nucleotides read TGCGCCAGCAGCTGGGGAGGGGGGGCGAACACTGAAGCTTTCTTT.

V usage is TRBV6-5 and J usage is TRBJ2-7; tentatively, D is TRBD2 (5 bases). CDR1 is MNHEY and CDR2 is SVGAGI in the germline V gene. The CDR3 contains 16 residues. V lost 2 bases and J lost 1, with 15 bases in between. The CDR3 protein is CASSYGGGATSYEQYF. The CDR3 DNA sequence: TGTGCCAGCAGTTACGGAGGCGGAGCGACTTCCTACGAGCAGTACTTC.

This chain links TRBV7-9 with TRBJ2-6, with D possibly matching TRBD1 (5 bases). Per the germline V gene, CDR1 is SEHNR and CDR2 is FQNEAQ (reference sequence). V lost 5 bases to trimming and J lost 0 bases, with 8 bases between them. The CDR3 loop spans 15 amino acids. CDR3 coding DNA: TGTGCCAGCAGCATGGACACCTCTGGGGCCAACGTCCTGACTTTC. Translated, it gives CASSMDTSGANVLTF. Variable domain in full (rest from reference TRBV7-9 and TRBJ2-6): DTGVSQNPRHKITKRGQNVTFRCDPISEHNRLYWYRQTLGQGPEFLTYFQNEAQLEKSRLLSDRFSAERPKGSFSTLEIQRTEQGDSAMYLCASSMDTSGANVLTFGAGSRLTVL.

The V and J genes are TRBV5-6 and TRBJ2-2; 7 nucleotides line up with TRBD2. CDR1 is SGHDT and CDR2 is YYEEEE in the germline V gene. This CDR3 spans 13 amino acids. The trim removed 5 bases at V and 3 bases at J, leaving 1 base unmatched. The CDR3 loop is CASRGGYTGELFF. The CDR3 DNA reads TGTGCCAGCAGGGGGGGGTACACCGGGGAGCTGTTTTTT.

The gene calls are TRBV10-3 and TRBJ1-1, with D hard to call. Trimming took 4 bases from V and 11 from J, leaving 14 bases between them. The CDR3 is 12 residues long. CDR1 is ENHRY, CDR2 SYGVKD, per germline. The CDR3 loop reads CAISGLKLRAFF. DNA of the CDR3: TGTGCCATCAGTGGCCTTAAGCTACGGGCTTTCTTT.